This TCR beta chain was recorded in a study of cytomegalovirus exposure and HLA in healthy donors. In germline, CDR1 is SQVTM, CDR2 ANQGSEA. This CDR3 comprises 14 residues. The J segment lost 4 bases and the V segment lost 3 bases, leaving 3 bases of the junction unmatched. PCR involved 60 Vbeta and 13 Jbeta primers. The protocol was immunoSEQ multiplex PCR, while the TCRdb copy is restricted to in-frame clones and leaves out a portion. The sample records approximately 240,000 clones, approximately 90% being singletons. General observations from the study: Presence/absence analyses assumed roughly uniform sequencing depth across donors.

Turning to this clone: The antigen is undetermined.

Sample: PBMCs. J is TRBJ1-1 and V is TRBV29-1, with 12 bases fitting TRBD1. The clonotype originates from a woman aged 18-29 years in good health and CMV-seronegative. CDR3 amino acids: CSVDGTGGLTEAFF. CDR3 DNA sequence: TGCAGCGTTGACGGGACAGGGGGCCTCACTGAAGCTTTCTTT.